These T cell receptor beta chains were read from a single sample in a study of cytomegalovirus exposure and HLA in healthy donors. Clones were sequenced by immunoSEQ multiplex PCR, and TCRdb holds only the in-frame ones, with some missing. Of fewer than 150,000 clones listed, roughly 74% are singletons. The sequencing input was PBMCs. Receptor source: a woman in her forties or fifties in good health and CMV-seropositive. CDR3s leave out the opening cysteine and the closing phenylalanine or tryptophan. Each record gives: J gene, V gene, clone size, CDR3 protein. Rows may omit the clone size; those that give it use once, few, many or a size class.

j_gene: TRBJ2-5
v_gene: TRBV29-1
abundance: NA
CDR3aa: SVVGGGVLETQY

j_gene: TRBJ1-5
v_gene: TRBV18
abundance: NA
CDR3aa: ASSLSNQPQH

j_gene: TRBJ2-7
v_gene: TRBV6-1
abundance: NA
CDR3aa: ASSTGTSGVHEQY

j_gene: TRBJ1-1
v_gene: TRBV29-1
abundance: NA
CDR3aa: SAAPGGEAF

j_gene: TRBJ2-5
v_gene: TRBV5-1
abundance: NA
CDR3aa: ASSPQGSGGAGETQY

j_gene: TRBJ2-3
v_gene: TRBV9
abundance: NA
CDR3aa: ASSPLAEADTQY

j_gene: TRBJ1-5
v_gene: TRBV5-1
abundance: few
CDR3aa: ASSPEGNQPQH

j_gene: TRBJ2-2
v_gene: TRBV5-4
abundance: once
CDR3aa: ASSWGSGDTGELF

j_gene: TRBJ1-1
v_gene: TRBV5-1
abundance: NA
CDR3aa: ASSLLVQANTEAF

j_gene: TRBJ1-1
v_gene: TRBV6-5
abundance: NA
CDR3aa: ASKIRSQAF

j_gene: TRBJ2-3
v_gene: TRBV7-6
abundance: NA
CDR3aa: ASSLGGLASTDTQY

j_gene: TRBJ2-2
v_gene: TRBV10-3
abundance: NA
CDR3aa: AMGLAGGENTGELF

j_gene: NA
v_gene: TRBV27
abundance: NA
CDR3aa: ASGASEQY

j_gene: TRBJ2-5
v_gene: TRBV20-1
abundance: NA
CDR3aa: SAGEFGEQY

j_gene: TRBJ1-1
v_gene: TRBV18
abundance: NA
CDR3aa: ASSPGWTEAF

j_gene: TRBJ2-1
v_gene: TRBV7-2
abundance: NA
CDR3aa: ASSSQTARNEQF

j_gene: TRBJ2-7
v_gene: TRBV30
abundance: NA
CDR3aa: AWSPDSYEQY

j_gene: TRBJ1-1
v_gene: TRBV30
abundance: NA
CDR3aa: AWSEAGRMNTEAF